Sequencing of this T cell receptor beta chain was carried out in a study of T cells in localized non-small cell lung cancer. Broader study findings: Higher T cell density in the blood was associated with longer overall survival, whereas higher adjacent-lung clonality associated with shorter survival. A median approximately 60 of the top 100 tumor clones appeared in adjacent lung. Uninvolved adjacent lung had the highest recorded T cell clonality, with tumor below it. Without multi-region sequencing, intratumor heterogeneity could not be excluded.

Profiled with immunoSEQ multiplex PCR; TCRdb holds only in-frame clones, not every one. The repertoire holds tens of thousands of clones, around 87% seen once, with 3% to 4.5% in the top ten. Judged by abundance, this clone is medium-sized (0.01 to 0.1%). The antigen remains undetermined. Trimming removed 0 bases from V and 2 bases from J, with 12 bases in between. Germline CDR1 LGHNA, CDR2 YSLEER. The CDR3 has 16 amino acids. The chain combines TRBV4-3 with TRBJ2-3; D is possibly TRBD1 or TRBD2 (5 bases each). This receptor was identified in a man aged 18 to 55 with stage I lung adenocarcinoma. The source was peripheral blood, collected before any cancer treatment. The CDR3 sequence: CASSQEVRGLTDTQYF. CDR3 nucleotides: TGCGCCAGCAGCCAAGAGGTCCGGGGCCTCACAGATACGCAGTATTTT.